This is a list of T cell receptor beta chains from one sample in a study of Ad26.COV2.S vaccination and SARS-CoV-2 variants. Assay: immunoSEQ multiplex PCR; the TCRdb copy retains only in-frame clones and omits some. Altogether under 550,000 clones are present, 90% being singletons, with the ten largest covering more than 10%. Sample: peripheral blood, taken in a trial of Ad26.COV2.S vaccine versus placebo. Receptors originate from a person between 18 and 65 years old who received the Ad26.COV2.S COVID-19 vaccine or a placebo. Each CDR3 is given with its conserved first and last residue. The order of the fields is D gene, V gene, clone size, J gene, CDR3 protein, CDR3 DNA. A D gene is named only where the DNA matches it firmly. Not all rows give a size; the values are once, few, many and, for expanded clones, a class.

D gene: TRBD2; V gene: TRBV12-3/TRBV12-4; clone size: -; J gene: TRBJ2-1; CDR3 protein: CASSLALAGEQFF; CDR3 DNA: TGTGCCAGCAGTTTAGCGCTAGCGGGAGAGCAGTTCTTC
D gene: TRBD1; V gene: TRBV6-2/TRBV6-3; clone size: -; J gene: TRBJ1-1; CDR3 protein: CASSPGQENTEAFF; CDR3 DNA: TGTGCCAGCAGTCCGGGACAGGAGAACACTGAAGCTTTCTTT
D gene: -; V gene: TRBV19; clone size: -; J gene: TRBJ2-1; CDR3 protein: CASSIRGTINEQFF; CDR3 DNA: TGTGCCAGTAGTATTCGGGGGACCATCAATGAGCAGTTCTTC
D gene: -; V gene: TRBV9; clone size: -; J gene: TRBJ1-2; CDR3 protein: CASSVGGLWGYTF; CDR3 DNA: TGTGCCAGCAGCGTAGGGGGTCTTTGGGGCTACACCTTC
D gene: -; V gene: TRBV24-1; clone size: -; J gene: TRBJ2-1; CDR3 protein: CATSSLGPPTKGNEQFF; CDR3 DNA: TGTGCCACCAGTTCCCTTGGACCGCCAACTAAAGGAAATGAGCAGTTCTTC
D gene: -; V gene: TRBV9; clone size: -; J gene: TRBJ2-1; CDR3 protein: CASSKTPRTDNEQFF; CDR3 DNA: TGTGCCAGCAGCAAGACCCCCCGGACAGACAATGAGCAGTTCTTC
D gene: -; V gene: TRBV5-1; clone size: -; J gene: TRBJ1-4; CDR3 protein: CASSLGASNEKLFF; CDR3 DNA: TGCGCCAGCAGCTTGGGGGCCTCTAATGAAAAACTGTTTTTT
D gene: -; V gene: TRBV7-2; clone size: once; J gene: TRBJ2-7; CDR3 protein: CASSTGNNRYEQYF; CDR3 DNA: TGTGCCAGCAGTACAGGGAATAATCGCTACGAGCAGTACTTC
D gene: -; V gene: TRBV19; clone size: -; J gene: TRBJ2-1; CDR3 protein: CASSITGQRSSYNEQFF; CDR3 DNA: TGTGCCAGTAGTATTACGGGACAACGTAGCTCCTACAATGAGCAGTTCTTC
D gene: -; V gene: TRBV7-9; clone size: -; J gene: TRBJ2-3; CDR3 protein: CASSLYEVADTQYF; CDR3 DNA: TGTGCCAGCAGCTTATACGAAGTGGCAGATACGCAGTATTTT
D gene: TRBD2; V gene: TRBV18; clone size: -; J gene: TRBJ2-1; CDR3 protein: CASSPLNPLAGGLDEQFF; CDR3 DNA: TGTGCCAGCTCACCCTTAAATCCACTAGCGGGAGGACTCGATGAGCAGTTCTTC
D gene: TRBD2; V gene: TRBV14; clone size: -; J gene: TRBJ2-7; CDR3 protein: CASSHRLGTSGYEQYF; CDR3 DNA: TGTGCCAGCAGCCACAGGCTTGGGACTAGCGGCTACGAGCAGTACTTC
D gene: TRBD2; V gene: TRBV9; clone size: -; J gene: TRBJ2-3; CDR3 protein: CASSAGLGEARETDTQYF; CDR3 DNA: TGTGCCAGCAGCGCTGGACTGGGGGAGGCGCGGGAGACGGATACGCAGTATTTT
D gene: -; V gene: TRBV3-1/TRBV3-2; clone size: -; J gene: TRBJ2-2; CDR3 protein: CASSQDRIRGLYTGELFF; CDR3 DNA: TGTGCCAGCAGCCAAGATCGTATTCGCGGCCTCTACACCGGGGAGCTGTTTTTT
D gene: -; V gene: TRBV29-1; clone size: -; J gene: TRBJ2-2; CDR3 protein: CSAQGYTGELFF; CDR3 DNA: TGCAGCGCCCAGGGATACACCGGGGAGCTGTTTTTT
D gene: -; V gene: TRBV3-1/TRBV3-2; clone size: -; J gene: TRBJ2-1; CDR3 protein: CASSATHRTYNEQFF; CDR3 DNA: TGTGCCAGCAGCGCTACTCACAGGACATACAATGAGCAGTTCTTC
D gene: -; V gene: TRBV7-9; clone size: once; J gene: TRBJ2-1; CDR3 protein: CASSLSPSVSYNEQFF; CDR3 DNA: TGTGCCAGCAGCTTAAGTCCCAGTGTCTCCTACAATGAGCAGTTCTTC
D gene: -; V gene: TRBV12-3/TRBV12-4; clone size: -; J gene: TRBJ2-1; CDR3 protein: CASSRNRVNEQFF; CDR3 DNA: TGTGCCAGCAGTAGGAACAGGGTCAATGAGCAGTTCTTC
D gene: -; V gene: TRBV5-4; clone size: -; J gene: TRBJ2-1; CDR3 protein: CASSPAGGTFYNEQFF; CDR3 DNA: TGTGCCAGCAGCCCGGCGGGTGGGACATTTTACAATGAGCAGTTCTTC
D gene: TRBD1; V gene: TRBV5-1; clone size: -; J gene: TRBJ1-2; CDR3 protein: CASSLGQGRSGYTF; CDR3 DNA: TGCGCCAGCAGCTTGGGACAGGGGCGTTCGGGCTACACCTTC
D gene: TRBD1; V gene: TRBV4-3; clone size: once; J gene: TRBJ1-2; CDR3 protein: CASSQVRGSGGYTF; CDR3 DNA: TGCGCCAGCAGCCAAGTCAGGGGGTCAGGTGGCTACACCTTC
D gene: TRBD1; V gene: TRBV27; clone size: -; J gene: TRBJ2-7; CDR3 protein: CASSLATGGSYEQYF; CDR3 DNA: TGTGCCAGCAGTTTGGCCACAGGGGGTAGTTACGAGCAGTACTTC
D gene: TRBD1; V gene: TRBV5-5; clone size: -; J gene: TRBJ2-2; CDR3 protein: CASSPGTGRTGELFF; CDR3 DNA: TGTGCCAGCAGCCCCGGGACAGGGCGCACCGGGGAGCTGTTTTTT
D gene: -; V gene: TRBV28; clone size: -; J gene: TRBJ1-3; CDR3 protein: CASLKGGSGNTIYF; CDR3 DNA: TGTGCCAGCTTAAAGGGAGGGAGTGGAAACACCATATATTTT
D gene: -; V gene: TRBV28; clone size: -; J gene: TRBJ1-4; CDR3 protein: CASSRGGVEKLFF; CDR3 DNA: TGTGCCAGCAGCCGAGGGGGGGTTGAAAAACTGTTTTTT
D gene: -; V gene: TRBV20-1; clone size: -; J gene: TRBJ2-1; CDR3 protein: CSARGASEQFF; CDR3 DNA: TGCAGTGCCAGGGGCGCTTCTGAGCAGTTCTTC
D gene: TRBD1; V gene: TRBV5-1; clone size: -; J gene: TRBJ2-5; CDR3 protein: CASGRGQGQETQYF; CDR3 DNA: TGCGCCAGCGGCCGGGGACAGGGACAAGAGACCCAGTACTTC
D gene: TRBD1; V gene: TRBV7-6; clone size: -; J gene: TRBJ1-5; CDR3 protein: CASSARTGGNQPQHF; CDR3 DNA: TGTGCCAGCAGCGCTCGGACAGGTGGCAATCAGCCCCAGCATTTT
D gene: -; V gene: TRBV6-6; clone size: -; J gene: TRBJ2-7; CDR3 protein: CASSTRRDEQYF; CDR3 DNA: TGTGCCAGCAGTACCCGGAGAGACGAGCAGTACTTC
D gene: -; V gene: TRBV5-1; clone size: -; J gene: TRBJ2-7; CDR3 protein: CASREPTVYEQYF; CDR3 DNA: TGCGCCAGCAGAGAACCGACGGTTTACGAGCAGTACTTC
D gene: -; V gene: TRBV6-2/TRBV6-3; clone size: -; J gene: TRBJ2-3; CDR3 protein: CASSYVWGVPGTDTQYF; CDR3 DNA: TGTGCCAGCAGTTATGTCTGGGGGGTCCCTGGGACAGATACGCAGTATTTT
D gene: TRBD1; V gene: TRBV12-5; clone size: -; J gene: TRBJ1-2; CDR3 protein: CASGLVPTGTYGYTF; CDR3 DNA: TGTGCTAGTGGTTTGGTACCGACAGGGACCTATGGCTACACCTTC
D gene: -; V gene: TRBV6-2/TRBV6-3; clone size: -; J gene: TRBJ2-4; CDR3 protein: CASSYSGSLEGTKNIQYF; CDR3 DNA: TGTGCCAGCAGTTACTCTGGCAGCCTTGAGGGGACCAAAAACATTCAGTACTTC
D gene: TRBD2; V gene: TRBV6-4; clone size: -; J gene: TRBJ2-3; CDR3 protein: CASSASTGTRGTDTQYF; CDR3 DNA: TGTGCCAGCAGTGCCTCCACCGGGACTAGGGGCACAGATACGCAGTATTTT
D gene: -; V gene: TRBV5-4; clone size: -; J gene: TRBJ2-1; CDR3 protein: CASSSYNEQFF; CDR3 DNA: TGTGCCAGCAGCTCGTACAATGAGCAGTTCTTC
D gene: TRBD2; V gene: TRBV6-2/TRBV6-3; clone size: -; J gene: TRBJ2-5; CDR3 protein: CASSALAGLQETQYF; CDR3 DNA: TGTGCCAGCAGTGCCCTAGCGGGGTTACAAGAGACCCAGTACTTC
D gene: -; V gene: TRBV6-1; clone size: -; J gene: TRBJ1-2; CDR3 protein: CASREGRHNYTF; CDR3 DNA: TGTGCCAGCAGGGAAGGACGCCACAACTACACCTTC
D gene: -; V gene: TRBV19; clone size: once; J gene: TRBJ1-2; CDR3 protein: CASSIGTNYGYTF; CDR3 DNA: TGTGCCAGTAGTATTGGTACTAACTATGGCTACACCTTC
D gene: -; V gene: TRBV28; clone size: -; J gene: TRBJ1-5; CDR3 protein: CASSLWQGIPHNQPQHF; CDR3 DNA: TGTGCCAGCAGTTTATGGCAGGGCATTCCTCATAATCAGCCCCAGCATTTT
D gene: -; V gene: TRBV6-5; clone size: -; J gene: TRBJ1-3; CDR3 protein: CASTMGRSSGNTIYF; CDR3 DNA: TGTGCCAGCACCATGGGACGATCCTCTGGAAACACCATATATTTT
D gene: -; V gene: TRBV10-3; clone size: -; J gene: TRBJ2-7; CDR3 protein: CAILSSSYEQYF; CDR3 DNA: TGTGCCATCCTTTCAAGCTCCTACGAGCAGTACTTC
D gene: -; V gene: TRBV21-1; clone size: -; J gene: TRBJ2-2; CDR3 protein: CASSPRGERNTGELFF; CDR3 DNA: TGTGCCAGCAGCCCAAGGGGGGAGCGGAACACCGGGGAGCTGTTTTTT
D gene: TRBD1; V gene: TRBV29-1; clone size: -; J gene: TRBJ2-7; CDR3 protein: CSVMTGQSYEQYF; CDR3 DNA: TGCAGCGTGATGACAGGGCAGTCCTACGAGCAGTACTTC
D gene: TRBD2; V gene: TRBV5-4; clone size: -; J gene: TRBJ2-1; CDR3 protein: CASSRGLAGVSQFF; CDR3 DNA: TGTGCCAGCAGCCGGGGACTAGCGGGAGTTTCTCAGTTCTTC
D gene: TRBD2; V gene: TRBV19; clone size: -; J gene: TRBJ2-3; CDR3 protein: CASSLQAGALDTQYF; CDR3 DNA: TGTGCCAGTAGTTTACAAGCGGGAGCATTAGATACGCAGTATTTT
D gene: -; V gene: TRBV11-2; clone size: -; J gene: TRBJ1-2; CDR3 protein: CASRSLGGQASGYTF; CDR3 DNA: TGTGCCAGCCGTTCCTTGGGGGGGCAAGCTAGCGGCTACACCTTC
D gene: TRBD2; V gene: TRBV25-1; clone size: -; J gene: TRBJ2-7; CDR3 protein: CASSELTSGIYEQYF; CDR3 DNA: TGTGCCAGCAGTGAATTAACTAGCGGGATATACGAGCAGTACTTC
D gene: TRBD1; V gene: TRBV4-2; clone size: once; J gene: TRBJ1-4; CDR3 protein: CASSQGGQGEKLFF; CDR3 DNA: TGTGCCAGCAGCCAAGGGGGACAGGGAGAAAAACTGTTTTTT
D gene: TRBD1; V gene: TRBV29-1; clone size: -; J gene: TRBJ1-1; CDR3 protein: CSVDRLLNTEAFF; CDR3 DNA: TGCAGCGTGGACAGGCTTTTGAACACTGAAGCTTTCTTT
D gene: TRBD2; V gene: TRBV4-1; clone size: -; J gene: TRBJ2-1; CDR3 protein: CASSQVETGSSGNIYEQFF; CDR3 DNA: TGCGCCAGCAGCCAAGTTGAAACGGGATCTAGCGGGAATATTTATGAGCAGTTCTTC
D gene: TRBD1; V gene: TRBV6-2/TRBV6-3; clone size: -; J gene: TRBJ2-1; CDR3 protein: CASSYPQGQGARNEQFF; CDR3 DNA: TGTGCCAGCAGTTACCCACAAGGACAGGGGGCGCGTAATGAGCAGTTCTTC